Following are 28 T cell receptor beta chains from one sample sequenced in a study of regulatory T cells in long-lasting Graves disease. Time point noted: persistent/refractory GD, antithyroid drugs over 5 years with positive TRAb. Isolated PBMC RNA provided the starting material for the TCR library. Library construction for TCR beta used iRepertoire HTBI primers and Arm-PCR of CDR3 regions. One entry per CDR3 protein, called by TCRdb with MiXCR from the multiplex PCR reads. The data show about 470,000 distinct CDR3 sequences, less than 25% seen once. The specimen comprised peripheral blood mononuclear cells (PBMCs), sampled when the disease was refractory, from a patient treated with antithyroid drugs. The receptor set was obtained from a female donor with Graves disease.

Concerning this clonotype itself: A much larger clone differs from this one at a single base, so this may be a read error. The CDR3: CTSRSTGQPQHF. Here the CDR3 DNA reads TGTACCAGCAGGTCAACAGGCCAGCCCCAGCATTTT. The rearrangement uses TRBV12-3 or TRBV12-4 and TRBJ1-5; a possible D gene is TRBD1 (5 bases). The CDR3 covers 12 residues.

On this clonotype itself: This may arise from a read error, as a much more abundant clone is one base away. This CDR3 is CSVGTGPTANYGYTF. CDR3 DNA: TGCAGCGTTGGGACAGGTCCCACAGCTAACTATGGCTACACCTTC. The chain couples TRBV29-1 to TRBJ1-2; TRBD1 aligns across 7 bases. Trimming removed 4 bases from V and 0 bases from J; junction bases left unmatched: 8. The CDR3 sequence is 15 residues long. CDR1 and CDR2 (germline): SQVTM, ANQGSEA.

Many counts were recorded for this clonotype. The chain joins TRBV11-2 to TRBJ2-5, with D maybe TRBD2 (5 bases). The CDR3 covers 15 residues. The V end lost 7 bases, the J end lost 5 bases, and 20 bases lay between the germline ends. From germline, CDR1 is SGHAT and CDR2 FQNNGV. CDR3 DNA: TGTGCCAGCAAAGTCGGCGGGCCGGTCCGGGAGACCCAGTACTTC. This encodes CASKVGGPVRETQYF.

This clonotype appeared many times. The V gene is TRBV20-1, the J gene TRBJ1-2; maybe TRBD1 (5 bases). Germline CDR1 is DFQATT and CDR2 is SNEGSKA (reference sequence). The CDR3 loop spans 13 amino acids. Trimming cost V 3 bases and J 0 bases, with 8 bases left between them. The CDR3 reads CSASQGTNYGYTF. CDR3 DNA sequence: TGCAGTGCTAGCCAGGGTACTAACTATGGCTACACCTTC.

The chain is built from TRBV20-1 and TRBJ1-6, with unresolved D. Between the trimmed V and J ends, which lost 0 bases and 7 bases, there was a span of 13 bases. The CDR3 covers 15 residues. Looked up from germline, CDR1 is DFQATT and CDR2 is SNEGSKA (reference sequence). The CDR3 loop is CSARDSPGNNSPLHF. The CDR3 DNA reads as TGCAGTGCTAGAGATAGTCCTGGAAACAATTCACCCCTCCACTTT.

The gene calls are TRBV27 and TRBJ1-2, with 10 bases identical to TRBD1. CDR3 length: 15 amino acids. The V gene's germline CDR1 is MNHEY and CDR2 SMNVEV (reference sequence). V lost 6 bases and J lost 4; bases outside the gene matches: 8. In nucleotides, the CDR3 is TGTGCCAGCAGAGAACCGGGACAGGGGACCTATGGCTACACCTTC. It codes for CASREPGQGTYGYTF.

The CDR3 region has the DNA TGTGCCAGCTCACCGGGCATCTCCTACGAGCAGTACTTC. It is translated as CASSPGISYEQYF. The V and J genes are TRBV18 and TRBJ2-7; D uncertain. The CDR3 runs 13 residues. CDR1 and CDR2 (germline): KGHSH, LQKENI. V shed 3 bases and J shed 0 bases, with 6 bases lying between them.

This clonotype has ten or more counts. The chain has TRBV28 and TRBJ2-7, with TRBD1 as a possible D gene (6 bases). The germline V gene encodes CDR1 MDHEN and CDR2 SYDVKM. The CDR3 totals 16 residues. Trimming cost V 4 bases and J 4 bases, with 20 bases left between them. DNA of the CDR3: TGTGCCAGCAGTTACCCAGGGGAAAGGGGCATATACGAGCAGTACTTC. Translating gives CASSYPGERGIYEQYF. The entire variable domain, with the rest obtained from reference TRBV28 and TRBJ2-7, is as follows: DVKVTQSSRYLVKRTGEKVFLECVQDMDHENMFWYRQDPGLGLRLIYFSYDVKMKEKGDIPEGYSVSREKKERFSLILESASTNQTSMYLCASSYPGERGIYEQYFGPGTRLTVT.

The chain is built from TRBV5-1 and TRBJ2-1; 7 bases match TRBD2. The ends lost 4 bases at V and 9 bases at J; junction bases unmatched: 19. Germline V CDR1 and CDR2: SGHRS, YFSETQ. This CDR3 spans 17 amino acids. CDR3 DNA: TGCGCCAGCAGCCTCAAGCCGGACCACACCGGGGAGGGTGAGCAGTTCTTC. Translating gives CASSLKPDHTGEGEQFF.

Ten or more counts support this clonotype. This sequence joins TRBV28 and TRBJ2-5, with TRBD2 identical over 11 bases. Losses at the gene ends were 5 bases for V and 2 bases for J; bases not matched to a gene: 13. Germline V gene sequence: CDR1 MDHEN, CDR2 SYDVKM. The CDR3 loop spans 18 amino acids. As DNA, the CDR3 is TGTGCCAGCAGTCCCTTAACGGCCGGGACTAGCGGACAAGAGACCCAGTACTTC. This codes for CASSPLTAGTSGQETQYF.

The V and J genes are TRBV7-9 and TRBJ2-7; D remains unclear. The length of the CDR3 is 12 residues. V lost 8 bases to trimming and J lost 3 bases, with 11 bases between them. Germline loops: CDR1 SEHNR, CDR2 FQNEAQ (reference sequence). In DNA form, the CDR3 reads TGTGCCAGCTCTACAGCGTACTACGAGCAGTACTTC. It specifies CASSTAYYEQYF.

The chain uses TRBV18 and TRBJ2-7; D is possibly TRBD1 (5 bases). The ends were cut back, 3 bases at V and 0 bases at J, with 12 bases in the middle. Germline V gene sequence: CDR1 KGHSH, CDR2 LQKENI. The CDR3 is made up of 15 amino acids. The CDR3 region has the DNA TGTGCCAGCTCACCGGGGCAGGTGAGCTCCTACGAGCAGTACTTC. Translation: CASSPGQVSSYEQYF.

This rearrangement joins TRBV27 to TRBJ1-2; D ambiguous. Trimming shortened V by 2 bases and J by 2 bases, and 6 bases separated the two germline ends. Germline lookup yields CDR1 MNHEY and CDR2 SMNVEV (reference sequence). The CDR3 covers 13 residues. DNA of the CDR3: TGTGCCAGCAGTTTAGCCAGAAACTATGGCTACACCTTC. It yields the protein CASSLARNYGYTF.

In nucleotides, the CDR3 is TGTGCCATCCAGGGGACCTACGAGCAGTACTTC. Translated, it gives CAIQGTYEQYF. V and J are TRBV10-3 and TRBJ2-7; possible D gene TRBD1, 6 bases. There are 11 residues in the CDR3. In germline, CDR1 is ENHRY, CDR2 SYGVKD. Between the trimmed V and J ends, which lost 8 bases and 2 bases, there was a span of 7 bases.

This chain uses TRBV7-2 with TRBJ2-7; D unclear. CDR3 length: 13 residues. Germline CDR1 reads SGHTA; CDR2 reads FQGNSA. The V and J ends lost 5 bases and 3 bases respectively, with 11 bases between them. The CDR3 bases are TGTGCCAGCAGCCGTCGGACGAGCTACGAGCAGTACTTC. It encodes CASSRRTSYEQYF.

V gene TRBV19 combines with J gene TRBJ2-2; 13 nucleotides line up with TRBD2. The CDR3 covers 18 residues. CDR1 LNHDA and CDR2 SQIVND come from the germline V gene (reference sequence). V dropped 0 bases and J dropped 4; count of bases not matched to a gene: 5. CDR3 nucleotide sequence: TGTGCCAGTAGTATAGAGAGGACTAGCGGGAGTCTCACCGGGGAGCTGTTTTTT. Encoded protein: CASSIERTSGSLTGELFF.

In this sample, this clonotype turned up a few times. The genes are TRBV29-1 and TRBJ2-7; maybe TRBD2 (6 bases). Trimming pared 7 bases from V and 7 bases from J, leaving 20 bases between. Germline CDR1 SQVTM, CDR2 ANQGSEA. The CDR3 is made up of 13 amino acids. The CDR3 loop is CSATTQAAGEQYF. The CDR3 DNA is TGCAGCGCCACTACCCAGGCCGCGGGGGAGCAGTACTTC.

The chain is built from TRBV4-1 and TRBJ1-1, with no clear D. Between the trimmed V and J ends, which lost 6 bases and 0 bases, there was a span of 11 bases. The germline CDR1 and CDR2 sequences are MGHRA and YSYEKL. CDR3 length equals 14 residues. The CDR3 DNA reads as TGCGCCAGCAGACTGCACAGTTTGAACACTGAAGCTTTCTTT. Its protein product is CASRLHSLNTEAFF.

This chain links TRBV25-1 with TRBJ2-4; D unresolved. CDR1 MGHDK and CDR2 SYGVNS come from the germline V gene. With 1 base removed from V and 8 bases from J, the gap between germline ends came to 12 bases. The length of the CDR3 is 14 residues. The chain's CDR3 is CASSELGPADIQYF. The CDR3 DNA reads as TGTGCCAGCAGTGAATTAGGGCCGGCCGACATTCAGTACTTC.

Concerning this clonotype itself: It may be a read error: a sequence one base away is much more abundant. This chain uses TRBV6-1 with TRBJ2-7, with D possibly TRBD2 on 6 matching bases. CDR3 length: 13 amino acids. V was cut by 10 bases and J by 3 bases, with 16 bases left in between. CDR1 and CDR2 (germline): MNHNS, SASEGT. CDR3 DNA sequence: TGTGCCAACAGCCTGACTAGTCACTACGAGCAGTACTTC. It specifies CANSLTSHYEQYF.

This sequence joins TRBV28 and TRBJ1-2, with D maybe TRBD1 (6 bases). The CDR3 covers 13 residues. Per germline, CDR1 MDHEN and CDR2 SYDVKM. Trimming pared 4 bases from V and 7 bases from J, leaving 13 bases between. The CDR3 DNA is TGTGCCAGCAGTTCCTTGGGGGCCGGTGGCTACACCTTC. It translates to CASSSLGAGGYTF.

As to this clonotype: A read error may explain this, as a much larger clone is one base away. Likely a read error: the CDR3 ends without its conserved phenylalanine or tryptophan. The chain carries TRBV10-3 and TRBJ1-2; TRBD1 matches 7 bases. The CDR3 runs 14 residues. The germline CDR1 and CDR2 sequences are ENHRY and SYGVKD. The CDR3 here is CASSARQGGYGYTI. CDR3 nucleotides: TGTGCCAGCAGTGCTCGCCAGGGGGGCTATGGCTACACCATC.

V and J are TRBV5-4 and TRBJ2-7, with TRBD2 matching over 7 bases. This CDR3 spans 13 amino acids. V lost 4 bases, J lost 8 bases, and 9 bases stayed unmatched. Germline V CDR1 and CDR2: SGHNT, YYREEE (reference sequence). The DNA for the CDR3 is TGTGCCAGCAGCGTATTAACTAGCGCCCAGCAGTACTTC. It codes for CASSVLTSAQQYF.

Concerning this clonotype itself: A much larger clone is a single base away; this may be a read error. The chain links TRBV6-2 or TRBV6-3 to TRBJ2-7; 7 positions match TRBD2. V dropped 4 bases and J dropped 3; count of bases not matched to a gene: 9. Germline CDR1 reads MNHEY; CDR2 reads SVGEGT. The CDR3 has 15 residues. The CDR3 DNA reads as TGTGCCAGCAGTTCTAACGGGAGGACATACTACGAGCAGTACTTC. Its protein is CASSSNGRTYYEQYF.

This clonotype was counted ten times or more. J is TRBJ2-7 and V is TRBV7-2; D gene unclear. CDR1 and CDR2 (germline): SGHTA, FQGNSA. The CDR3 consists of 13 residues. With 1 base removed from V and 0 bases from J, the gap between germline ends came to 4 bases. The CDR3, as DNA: TGTGCCAGCAGCTTAGTGATCTCCTACGAGCAGTACTTC. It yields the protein CASSLVISYEQYF.

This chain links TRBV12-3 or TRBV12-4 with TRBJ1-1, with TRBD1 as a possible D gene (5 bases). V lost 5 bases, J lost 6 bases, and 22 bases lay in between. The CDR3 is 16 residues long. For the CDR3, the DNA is TGTGCCAGCAGTCCCAACAAGAAGACAGTGGCCCCTGAAGCTTTCTTT. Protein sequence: CASSPNKKTVAPEAFF.

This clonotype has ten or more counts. The CDR3 here is CASSLEGQQYF. The CDR3 nucleotides are TGCGCCAGCAGCTTGGAAGGTCAGCAGTACTTC. The genes are TRBV5-1 and TRBJ2-7; D call uncertain. V dropped 0 bases and J dropped 8 bases, with 6 bases sitting between them. This CDR3 spans 11 amino acids. Looked up from germline, CDR1 is SGHRS and CDR2 is YFSETQ.

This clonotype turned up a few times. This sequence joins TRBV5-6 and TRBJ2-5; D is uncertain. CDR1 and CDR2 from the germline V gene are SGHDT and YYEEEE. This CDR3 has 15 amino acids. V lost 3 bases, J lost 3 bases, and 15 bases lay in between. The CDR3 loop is CASSSTLDLEETQYF. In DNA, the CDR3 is TGTGCCAGCAGCTCGACCCTTGATCTTGAAGAGACCCAGTACTTC. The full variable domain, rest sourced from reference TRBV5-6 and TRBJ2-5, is DAGVTQSPTHLIKTRGQQVTLRCSPKSGHDTVSWYQQALGQGPQFIFQYYEEEERQRGNFPDRFSGHQFPNYSSELNVNALLLGDSALYLCASSSTLDLEETQYFGPGTRLLVL.